One and the same sample provided the 20 T cell receptor beta chains below, sequenced in a study of patients and donors after allogeneic stem cell transplantation. TCRdb reanalysed the RT-PCR reads using MiXCR and keeps one entry per CDR3 protein. The sample gives around 200,000 distinct CDR3 sequences, around 41% of which show up once; around 10% is in the top ten. Sequenced material: blood, either unsorted or a sorted T cell fraction (not recorded which). These receptors came from a human donor who was either an allogeneic HSCT recipient or a stem cell or donor lymphocyte infusion donor (not recorded which). It is not recorded whose cells these are; they may come from a transplant donor.

This chain links TRBV5-1 with TRBJ1-4, with TRBD1 matching 12 bases. The V gene end was trimmed by 0 bases and the J gene end by 8 bases; junction bases not matched to a gene: 11. Germline V lookup: CDR1 SGHRS, CDR2 YFSETQ. This CDR3 has 18 residues. The CDR3 coding sequence is TGCGCCAGCAGCTTGGCCCCGGGACAGGGGGCGCTAGGAGAAAAACTGTTTTTT. This codes for CASSLAPGQGALGEKLFF.

The CDR3 spells CASSRDRPSYEQYF. The CDR3 bases are TGTGCCAGCAGCAGGGACAGACCTTCCTACGAGCAGTACTTC. This chain links TRBV2 with TRBJ2-7; 7 nucleotides match TRBD1. The V and J ends lost 6 bases and 1 base, in that order; junction bases with no gene match: 6. The CDR3 runs to 14 residues. The germline gives CDR1 SNHLY, CDR2 FYNNEI.

The rearrangement links TRBV2 to TRBJ1-1; D is ambiguous. This CDR3 is built from 8 residues. V was clipped by 8 bases and J by 10 bases, with 5 bases between them. Germline V CDR1 and CDR2: SNHLY, FYNNEI. CDR3 residues: CASQGAFF. The CDR3 bases are TGTGCCAGCCAAGGAGCTTTCTTT.

The rearrangement links TRBV5-1 to TRBJ1-2; D remains unclear. CDR3 length: 14 amino acids. Germline V gene data show CDR1 as SGHRS and CDR2 as YFSETQ. V was pared by 0 bases and J by 8 bases, with 14 bases between. The DNA of the CDR3 is TGCGCCAGCAGCTTGGATGCTTCGACCCACGGCTACACCTTC. Translation gives CASSLDASTHGYTF.

The gene calls are TRBV5-6 and TRBJ1-1; no reliable D call. Germline V gene data show CDR1 as SGHDT and CDR2 as YYEEEE. The V end was cut by 4 bases, the J end by 7 bases, with 14 bases between. This CDR3 spans 13 amino acids. The CDR3 DNA is TGTGCCAGCAGCCCAGGACCCCTCCTTGAAGCTTTCTTT. Translating it yields CASSPGPLLEAFF.

This clonotype has more than one count but fewer than ten. The rearrangement uses TRBV5-5 and TRBJ1-6, with 8 bases fitting TRBD1. The CDR3 totals 15 residues. Germline-derived CDR1 and CDR2 are SGHKS and YYEKEE (reference sequence). The trim removed 4 bases at V and 7 bases at J, leaving 7 bases unmatched. The CDR3: CASSTGQGANSPLHF. In nucleotides, the CDR3 is TGTGCCAGCAGCACTGGACAGGGAGCGAATTCACCCCTCCACTTT.

This clonotype was picked up a small number of times. This chain joins TRBV12-3 or TRBV12-4 and TRBJ1-3, with 9 bases aligning to TRBD1. The CDR3 has 15 amino acids. The V gene end was trimmed by 4 bases and the J gene end by 0 bases; junction bases not matched to a gene: 1. The CDR3 coding sequence is TGTGCCAGCAGTTGGGACAGGGCCTCTGGAAACACCATATATTTT. The encoded protein is CASSWDRASGNTIYF.

This clonotype was counted between two and nine times. The chain has TRBV12-3 or TRBV12-4 and TRBJ1-3; no clear D. This CDR3 has 16 residues. Trimming pared 3 bases from V and 0 bases from J, leaving 12 bases between. As DNA, the CDR3 is TGTGCCAGCAGTTTTGTGATACAATACTCTGGAAACACCATATATTTT. Protein product: CASSFVIQYSGNTIYF.

The chain joins TRBV7-8 to TRBJ2-2; no clear D gene. The V gene lost 5 bases and the J gene lost 2 bases, with 6 bases spanning the gap. Per the germline V gene, CDR1 is SGHVS and CDR2 is FQNEAQ. The CDR3 runs 13 residues. CDR3 sequence: CASSTENTGELFF. Here the CDR3 DNA reads TGTGCCAGCAGCACAGAAAACACCGGGGAGCTGTTTTTT.

This clonotype turned up a few times. The chain employs TRBV15 and TRBJ1-3; D possibly corresponds to TRBD1 (5 bases). CDR3 size: 17 residues. V gave up 7 bases and J gave up 0 bases, with 19 bases separating them. The germline gives CDR1 LNHNV, CDR2 YYDKDF (reference sequence). The CDR3 protein is CATMDQLRGGSGNTIYF. The CDR3 DNA follows: TGTGCCACCATGGACCAGCTCCGGGGCGGCTCTGGAAACACCATATATTTT.

The chain uses TRBV12-3 or TRBV12-4 and TRBJ1-1, with 9 bases matching TRBD1. This CDR3 contains 16 residues. The V segment lost 6 bases and the J segment 0 bases; nucleotides outside the gene matches: 8. The DNA of the CDR3 is TGTGCCAGCAGCTCGACAGGGGGATGGCTGAACACTGAAGCTTTCTTT. Translating it yields CASSSTGGWLNTEAFF.

The sample holds a few counts of this clonotype. V usage is TRBV24-1 and J usage is TRBJ1-1; no clear D gene. Germline loops: CDR1 KGHDR, CDR2 SFDVKD. Trimming left V 5 bases short and J 4 bases short, with 10 bases between. CDR3 length equals 13 residues. The CDR3: CATSGPEATEAFF. CDR3 nucleotide sequence: TGTGCCACCAGTGGTCCGGAGGCCACTGAAGCTTTCTTT.

This clonotype was detected a few times. CDR3 amino acids: CSARAGGNTIYF. Written as DNA, the CDR3 is TGCAGTGCTAGAGCCGGGGGAAACACCATATATTTT. This rearrangement joins TRBV20-1 to TRBJ1-3; no reliable D call. CDR1 DFQATT and CDR2 SNEGSKA come from the germline V gene (reference sequence). Trimming shortened V by 1 base and J by 4 bases, and 5 bases separated the two germline ends. The CDR3 length is 12 residues.

This clonotype was seen more than once but under ten times. The J gene is TRBJ1-6, the V gene TRBV27; unclear D gene. Germline values: CDR1 MNHEY, CDR2 SMNVEV (reference sequence). The germline V and J ends were trimmed by 0 bases and 6 bases, with 9 bases remaining between them. This CDR3 has 15 residues. The CDR3 loop is CASSLSYQINSPLHF. The CDR3 DNA reads as TGTGCCAGCAGTTTATCCTACCAGATTAATTCACCCCTCCACTTT.

This clonotype came up a few times. This chain uses TRBV10-3 with TRBJ2-2; TRBD1 agrees at 8 bases. Trimming took 8 bases from V and 2 from J; bases not matched to a gene: 4. This CDR3 region has 14 residues. The germline gives CDR1 ENHRY, CDR2 SYGVKD. The DNA of the CDR3 is TGTGCCATCGACAGGGGACCTAACACCGGGGAGCTGTTTTTT. Protein product: CAIDRGPNTGELFF.

This clonotype came up once. The genes are TRBV7-9 and TRBJ1-6; possibly TRBD1 for D (5 bases). Trimming pared 5 bases from V and 16 bases from J, leaving 27 bases between. This CDR3 region has 16 residues. Germline CDR1 reads SEHNR; CDR2 reads FQNEAQ (reference sequence). CDR3 protein: CASSRHGILNPGPLHF. CDR3 nucleotide sequence: TGTGCCAGCAGCCGCCACGGAATACTAAATCCGGGACCTCTCCACTTT.

The V call is TRBV11-2, the J call TRBJ1-1; D call uncertain. The CDR3 totals 11 residues. Germline V gene sequence: CDR1 SGHAT, CDR2 FQNNGV. V was shortened by 5 bases and J by 10 bases, with 11 bases between the two germline ends. The chain's CDR3 is CASSGKRLAFF. CDR3 bases: TGTGCCAGCAGCGGGAAGAGACTAGCTTTCTTT.

This clonotype was detected once. V usage is TRBV5-6 and J usage is TRBJ2-5; D is possibly TRBD1 (6 bases). V lost 3 bases and J lost 5, with 14 bases in between. The CDR3 is 14 residues long. CDR1 is SGHDT, CDR2 YYEEEE, per germline. CDR3: CASSYFDRTETQYF. Written as DNA, the CDR3 is TGTGCCAGCAGCTACTTCGACAGGACGGAGACCCAGTACTTC.

The CDR3 spells CASSPGLTLNNYGYTF. In DNA, the CDR3 is TGCGCCAGCAGCCCAGGCCTAACTTTAAATAACTATGGCTACACCTTC. J is TRBJ1-2 and V is TRBV5-1; no definite D call. Germline CDR1 and CDR2: SGHRS and YFSETQ. The V end lost 4 bases, the J end lost 1 base, and 17 bases lay between the germline ends. CDR3 length equals 16 residues.

The chain is built from TRBV5-1 and TRBJ2-1, with 8 bases that match TRBD2. Unmatched junction bases numbered 3, after V lost 7 bases and J lost 0 bases. Germline V gene data show CDR1 as SGHRS and CDR2 as YFSETQ. This CDR3 region has 14 residues. CDR3 nucleotides: TGCGCCAGCGGCGGGGGGAGCTCCTACAATGAGCAGTTCTTC. Translated: CASGGGSSYNEQFF.